This T cell receptor beta chain was sequenced in a study of blood T cell repertoires in COVID-19. Sequencing used immunoSEQ multiplex PCR; TCRdb keeps in-frame clones, though not all of them. The sample contains some 300,000 clones, around 91% of which appear only once. V lost 0 bases and J 8 bases, leaving 17 bases between the germline ends. The CDR3 has 16 amino acids. Germline CDR1 LGHNA, CDR2 YNFKEQ. The sequence came from a middle-aged woman with COVID-19, enrolled during active disease. The sequencing input was peripheral blood. This chain uses TRBV4-2 with TRBJ2-1, with a tentative D call TRBD2 (6 bases). The CDR3 coding sequence is TGTGCCAGCAGCCAAGACATAGGCGGGAACCGGCATGAGCAGTTCTTC. It is translated as CASSQDIGGNRHEQFF.